This T cell receptor (beta chain) stems from a study of response to subunit inactivated influenza vaccine. This clonotype showed up just a few times. What it recognizes is unknown. CDR3 size: 16 residues. The V and J ends lost 0 bases and 7 bases respectively, with 14 bases between them. Germline CDR1 SGHKS, CDR2 YYEKEE (reference sequence). Study findings and constraints: The authors proposed limited new T cell recruitment per seasonal influenza vaccination.

From the RT-PCR reads, TCRdb called clonotypes with MiXCR, one entry per CDR3 protein. The sample carries some 300,000 distinct CDR3 sequences, around 20% recorded once. Sample: PBMCs from blood, taken roughly 20 months after vaccination. The sequence was collected from a man between 45 and 75 years old who received an inactivated influenza vaccine. This chain connects TRBV5-5 to TRBJ1-6; D is possibly TRBD1 (5 bases). CDR3 sequence reads: CASSLVLAGRNSPLHF. The CDR3 DNA reads TGTGCCAGCAGCTTGGTTCTGGCAGGGAGAAATTCACCCCTCCACTTT.